Each of the 22 T cell receptor beta chains below was sequenced from the same sample in a study of blood T cell repertoires in COVID-19. Only in-frame clones appear in the TCRdb table, and some are missing; sequencing was by immunoSEQ multiplex PCR. The sample records around 150,000 clones, about 85% being singletons. The specimen sequenced was peripheral blood. Receptors originate from a human donor with COVID-19, enrolled during active disease. The donor label of this sample is uncertain.

This clone was counted a few times. The chain recombines TRBV11-2 with TRBJ2-7; no clear D. This CDR3 spans 15 amino acids. V lost 0 bases and J lost 4, with 13 bases in between. The germline V gene has CDR1 SGHAT and CDR2 FQNNGV. The DNA of the CDR3 is TGTGCCAGCAGCTTAGATCTGAGGCAGCCTTACGAGCAGTACTTC. Its translation: CASSLDLRQPYEQYF.

The V and J genes are TRBV6-5 and TRBJ1-2, with TRBD1 matching 9 bases. Germline trimming cut 6 bases from V and 1 base from J; bases unmatched to any gene: 3. Per the germline V gene, CDR1 is MNHEY and CDR2 is SVGAGI. This CDR3 has 14 amino acids. This CDR3 is CASRDRGNNYGYTF. CDR3 bases: TGTGCCAGCAGAGACAGGGGGAATAACTATGGCTACACCTTC.

This clone has just one count. The chain couples TRBV11-3 to TRBJ2-5, with 8 bases fitting TRBD2. The length of the CDR3 is 15 residues. With V trimmed by 5 bases and J by 5 bases, 10 bases remained unmatched. Germline V gene lookup returns CDR1 SGHNT and CDR2 YENEEA. DNA of the CDR3: TGTGCCAGCAGCATGACTAGCGCGGACGGGGAGACCCAGTACTTC. Its translation: CASSMTSADGETQYF.

This chain uses TRBV9 with TRBJ1-2; D is possibly TRBD1 (5 bases). Germline V gives CDR1 SGDLS, CDR2 YYNGEE. V was trimmed by 4 bases and J by 5 bases, leaving 21 bases between them. The CDR3 totals 16 residues. The CDR3 DNA reads TGTGCCAGCAGCAAAGCAAAGGCGACAGACTTTTATGGCTACACCTTC. Its protein product is CASSKAKATDFYGYTF.

CDR3 residues: CAGGQGNSPLHF. In nucleotides, the CDR3 is TGTGCCGGCGGACAGGGGAATTCACCCCTCCACTTT. The rearrangement joins TRBV6-5 to TRBJ1-6; 9 bases map to TRBD1. V shed 11 bases, J shed 7 bases, and the junction held 3 bases outside the gene matches. CDR1 is MNHEY and CDR2 is SVGAGI in the germline V gene. The length of the CDR3 is 12 residues.

This chain links TRBV10-1 with TRBJ2-1; 11 bases are shared with TRBD2. V lost 4 bases and J lost 6; bases outside the gene matches: 2. CDR3 length: 14 residues. Germline V gene lookup returns CDR1 WNHNN and CDR2 SYGVQD (reference sequence). CDR3 bases: TGCGCCAGCAGTGGCGGGACTAGCGGCAATGAGCAGTTCTTC. It is translated as CASSGGTSGNEQFF.

The V call is TRBV5-1, the J call TRBJ2-1; tentatively, D is TRBD1 (6 bases). Germline CDR1 is SGHRS and CDR2 is YFSETQ. Trimming stripped 5 bases from V and 0 bases from J, with 18 bases between. This CDR3 contains 17 residues. CDR3 amino acids: CASRNGRTDSSYNEQFF. Here the CDR3 DNA reads TGCGCCAGCAGGAACGGCCGGACAGATAGCTCCTACAATGAGCAGTTCTTC.

The J gene is TRBJ1-3, the V gene TRBV6-1; no clear D. Germline assignment: CDR1 MNHNS and CDR2 SASEGT. CDR3 size: 16 residues. Trimming pared 0 bases from V and 2 bases from J, leaving 11 bases between. CDR3 sequence: CASSEAYGEAGNTIYF. In DNA form, the CDR3 reads TGTGCCAGCAGTGAAGCATACGGTGAGGCTGGAAACACCATATATTTT.

Regarding this clone: The same CDR3 arises from other DNA sequences in this sample as well. The chain is built from TRBV6-5 and TRBJ2-7; 9 positions agree with TRBD1. Germline CDR1 MNHEY, CDR2 SVGAGI. The CDR3 is made up of 13 amino acids. V was clipped by 7 bases and J by 2 bases; unmatched bases: 3. CDR3 nucleotide sequence: TGTGCCAGCAAAGGGACAGGGCCCTACGAGCAGTACTTC. This encodes CASKGTGPYEQYF.

CDR3 nucleotides: TGTGCCAGCAGCTTAATTACGGGGGTACGCTCCTACGAGCAGTACTTC. Residues: CASSLITGVRSYEQYF. This rearrangement joins TRBV7-8 to TRBJ2-7; tentatively, D is TRBD2 (6 bases). Germline V gene data show CDR1 as SGHVS and CDR2 as FQNEAQ. There are 16 residues in the CDR3. The V gene lost 2 bases and the J gene lost 0 bases, with 14 bases spanning the gap.

The chain employs TRBV12-3 or TRBV12-4 and TRBJ1-1; 7 bases are shared with TRBD1. V lost 6 bases and J lost 8; bases outside the gene matches: 6. The CDR3 extends over 12 amino acids. The CDR3, as DNA: TGTGCCAGCAGCTGGGACAGAATAGAAGCTTTCTTT. Translated: CASSWDRIEAFF.

This chain uses TRBV2 with TRBJ2-7; D is ambiguous. The germline V and J ends were trimmed by 3 bases and 0 bases, with 6 bases remaining between them. The germline gives CDR1 SNHLY, CDR2 FYNNEI. This CDR3 spans 13 amino acids. The CDR3 DNA sequence: TGTGCCAGCAGTGATAACTTCTCCTACGAGCAGTACTTC. This sequence encodes CASSDNFSYEQYF.

In DNA form, the CDR3 reads TGTGCCAGCAGTGATGGCAGGGAGCAGTACTTC. Its translation is CASSDGREQYF. The chain has TRBV6-1 and TRBJ2-7; D not resolved. The V gene's germline CDR1 is MNHNS and CDR2 SASEGT. With 3 bases removed from V and 7 bases from J, the gap between germline ends came to 7 bases. The CDR3 has 11 residues.

The rearrangement joins TRBV21-1 to TRBJ2-1; whether TRBD2, the table's D call, matches the DNA was not checked. TRBV21-1 is deemed a pseudogene. The CDR3 spans 18 residues. The CDR3 sequence is CASSKDLAGGPLGNEQFF. The DNA of the CDR3 is TGTGCCAGCAGCAAAGATCTAGCGGGAGGGCCTCTGGGCAATGAGCAGTTCTTC.

This chain joins TRBV11-1 and TRBJ2-1, with a tentative D call TRBD2 (6 bases). The CDR3 sequence is 13 residues long. Looked up from germline, CDR1 is SGHAT and CDR2 is FQDESV (reference sequence). V lost 3 bases and J 7 bases, leaving 10 bases between the germline ends. CDR3 sequence reads: CASSFGGRNEQFF. DNA of the CDR3: TGTGCCAGCAGCTTCGGGGGTCGGAATGAGCAGTTCTTC.

The genes are TRBV6-5 and TRBJ1-1; 9 nucleotides line up with TRBD1. The J segment lost 4 bases and the V segment lost 6 bases, leaving 9 bases of the junction unmatched. CDR3 length: 15 amino acids. Per the germline V gene, CDR1 is MNHEY and CDR2 is SVGAGI. CDR3 in amino acids: CASRGTGRWGTEAFF. For the CDR3, the DNA is TGTGCCAGCAGGGGGACAGGGCGCTGGGGCACTGAAGCTTTCTTT.

J is TRBJ1-6 and V is TRBV2; TRBD1 is a possible D gene (5 bases). Between the trimmed V and J ends, which lost 2 bases and 3 bases, there was a span of 11 bases. The CDR3 consists of 16 residues. The germline CDR1 and CDR2 sequences are SNHLY and FYNNEI. The CDR3 loop is CASSESRAYYNSPLHF. The CDR3 nucleotides read TGTGCCAGCAGTGAATCCAGGGCCTACTATAATTCACCCCTCCACTTT.

The chain couples TRBV25-1 to TRBJ2-3; no firm D call. This CDR3 region has 13 residues. With 2 bases removed from V and 6 bases from J, the gap between germline ends came to 9 bases. Looked up from germline, CDR1 is MGHDK and CDR2 is SYGVNS. Written as DNA, the CDR3 is TGTGCCAGCAGTGAAGCAGGCAGGGATACGCAGTATTTT. This encodes CASSEAGRDTQYF.

The chain recombines TRBV3-1 (or the pseudogene TRBV3-2) with TRBJ2-3; D call uncertain. CDR3 length: 12 residues. Between the trimmed V and J ends, which lost 4 bases and 5 bases, there was a span of 7 bases. Germline V gene sequence: CDR1 LGHDT, CDR2 YNNKEL (reference sequence). The DNA for the CDR3 is TGTGCCAGCAGCCTGAACAGAGATACGCAGTATTTT. It translates to CASSLNRDTQYF.

J is TRBJ1-3 and V is TRBV14; tentatively, D is TRBD1 (5 bases). This CDR3 has 14 amino acids. CDR1 SGHDN and CDR2 FVKESK come from the germline V gene. Between the trimmed V and J ends, which lost 1 base and 4 bases, there was a span of 8 bases. The CDR3 nucleotides are TGTGCCAGCAGCCAAGTACCAGGGGGAAACACCATATATTTT. This gives the protein CASSQVPGGNTIYF.

This clone appeared once. This sequence joins TRBV7-3 and TRBJ2-2; possibly TRBD1 for D (6 bases). The ends were cut back, 8 bases at V and 0 bases at J, with 10 bases in the middle. Germline-derived CDR1 and CDR2 are SGHTA and FQGTGA. The length of the CDR3 is 14 residues. The CDR3 DNA reads TGTGCCAGCGGCCGGACAGCGAACACCGGGGAGCTGTTTTTT. The encoded protein is CASGRTANTGELFF.

This chain connects TRBV19 to TRBJ1-2, with 8 positions matching TRBD1. CDR3 length: 14 amino acids. Germline values: CDR1 LNHDA, CDR2 SQIVND (reference sequence). The V segment lost 1 base and the J segment 4 bases; nucleotides outside the gene matches: 2. CDR3 loop: CASSIGGQGYGYTF. The DNA of the CDR3 is TGTGCCAGTAGTATAGGAGGACAGGGCTATGGCTACACCTTC.